The 16 T cell receptor beta chains reported below all come from one sample, sequenced in a study of T cell responses to AZD1222 COVID-19 vaccine (dated by TCRdb to 2020 to 2022). The library was built by means of the immunoSEQ multiplex PCR assay. Not all clones reach the TCRdb copy of this immuneACCESS table, which keeps in-frame sequences only. Checked studies attribute under half of the gap to unresolved V genes and leave the rest unexplained. The sample table contains 90,000 to 150,000 clones; only one count was recorded for approximately 90% of them. The top ten hold 7% to 8.5% of the sample. The time point label, as the study defines it: baseline before first vaccination. Sequenced material: peripheral blood, taken on day 0 of AZD1222 vaccination. These receptors originate from an adult in good health.

This chain joins TRBV30 and TRBJ1-3; TRBD1 is a possible D gene (5 bases). The CDR3 consists of 15 residues. Germline-derived CDR1 and CDR2 are GTSNPN and SVGIG (reference sequence). V was shortened by 3 bases and J by 0 bases, with 12 bases between the two germline ends. The CDR3 here is CAWRQGVTSGNTIYF. The CDR3 DNA sequence: TGTGCCTGGAGGCAAGGGGTAACCTCTGGAAACACCATATATTTT. Based on the CDR3 plus reference TRBV30 and TRBJ1-3, the full variable domain is SQTIHQWPATLVQPVGSPLSLECTVEGTSNPNLYWYRQAAGRGLQLLFYSVGIGQISSEVPQNLSASRPQDRQFILSSKKLLLSDSGFYLCAWRQGVTSGNTIYFGEGSWLTVV.

As DNA, the CDR3 is TGTGCCACCTCCAGGGGGCCTCCCTACGAGCAGTACTTC. This translates into CATSRGPPYEQYF. This chain connects TRBV24-1 to TRBJ2-7; 8 bases fit TRBD1. CDR1 is KGHDR and CDR2 is SFDVKD in the germline V gene. V shed 9 bases, J shed 2 bases, and the junction held 5 bases outside the gene matches. The CDR3 has 13 amino acids.

This clone was observed a single time. The chain recombines TRBV28 with TRBJ2-1; 10 nucleotides line up with TRBD2. Losses at the gene ends were 3 bases for V and 9 bases for J; bases not matched to a gene: 11. This CDR3 contains 16 residues. Germline lookup yields CDR1 MDHEN and CDR2 SYDVKM. In DNA form, the CDR3 reads TGTGCCAGCAGTTTGGTTCGGACTAGCGGAGGGGGTGAGCAGTTCTTC. Its protein product is CASSLVRTSGGGEQFF.

V gene TRBV5-4 combines with J gene TRBJ2-7, with 8 bases that match TRBD1. Germline V gives CDR1 SGHNT, CDR2 YYREEE (reference sequence). The CDR3 is made up of 14 amino acids. The ends lost 3 bases at V and 4 bases at J; junction bases unmatched: 6. DNA of the CDR3: TGTGCCAGCAGCTCCAAGACAGGGGCTTACGAGCAGTACTTC. Translated: CASSSKTGAYEQYF.

This clone appeared once. The chain uses TRBV10-2 and TRBJ1-2; the D is unclear. Germline V gives CDR1 WSHSY, CDR2 SAAADI. The CDR3 is 14 amino acids. V lost 3 bases to trimming and J lost 7 bases, with 15 bases between them. Written as DNA, the CDR3 is TGCGCCAGCAGTGATATGGGGAGACAAGGTGGCTACACCTTC. Translated, it gives CASSDMGRQGGYTF.

The table lists this clone with a few counts. The rearrangement links TRBV7-8 to TRBJ1-2; TRBD1 matches at 7 bases. V gave up 5 bases and J gave up 8 bases; unmatched junction bases: 11. Germline V gene lookup returns CDR1 SGHVS and CDR2 FQNEAQ. The CDR3 has 14 residues. The CDR3 sequence: CASSTSGTDLGYTF. The CDR3 DNA sequence: TGTGCCAGCAGCACCTCCGGGACAGATCTGGGCTACACCTTC. Full variable domain (remainder filled in from reference TRBV7-8 and TRBJ1-2): GAGVSQSPRYKVAKRGQDVALRCDPISGHVSLFWYQQALGQGPEFLTYFQNEAQLDKSGLPSDRFFAERPEGSVSTLKIQRTQQEDSAVYLCASSTSGTDLGYTFGSGTRLTVV.

The CDR3 sequence: CASSFSGGAPANTGELFF. Written as DNA, the CDR3 is TGTGCCAGCAGCTTTAGCGGGGGGGCCCCCGCGAACACCGGGGAGCTGTTTTTT. The chain combines TRBV5-4 with TRBJ2-2; 11 bases agree with TRBD2. The length of the CDR3 is 18 residues. Germline CDR1 SGHNT, CDR2 YYREEE (reference sequence). After removal of 2 bases from V and 0 bases from J, the junction contained 6 bases not matched to a gene.

The chain recombines TRBV27 with TRBJ2-1; D is possibly TRBD1 or TRBD2 (5 bases each). Trimming removed 5 bases from V and 8 bases from J, with 22 bases in between. Germline values: CDR1 MNHEY, CDR2 SMNVEV (reference sequence). The CDR3 is made up of 16 amino acids. This CDR3 is CASSPTDKSRGHEQFF. CDR3 in DNA: TGTGCCAGCAGTCCAACGGACAAAAGCCGGGGACATGAGCAGTTCTTC.

This chain connects TRBV7-9 to TRBJ2-5; 9 nucleotides match TRBD2. Germline V lookup: CDR1 SEHNR, CDR2 FQNEAQ (reference sequence). This CDR3 contains 14 residues. Unmatched junction bases numbered 0, after V lost 0 bases and J lost 4 bases. Here the CDR3 reads CASSLASGRETQYF. The CDR3 DNA reads as TGTGCCAGCAGCTTAGCTAGCGGGAGAGAGACCCAGTACTTC.

The gene calls are TRBV11-2 and TRBJ2-6; D call uncertain. This CDR3 is 15 amino acids long. Per germline, CDR1 SGHAT and CDR2 FQNNGV. The V end was cut by 5 bases, the J end by 0 bases, with 8 bases between. CDR3 in amino acids: CASSPRSSGANVLTF. The CDR3 DNA is TGTGCCAGCAGCCCCAGAAGCTCTGGGGCCAACGTCCTGACTTTC.

The chain is built from TRBV2 and TRBJ2-5; 9 nucleotides agree with TRBD1. Germline CDR1 SNHLY, CDR2 FYNNEI. The CDR3 extends over 12 amino acids. V lost 8 bases, J lost 6 bases, and 4 bases stayed unmatched. In DNA form, the CDR3 reads TGTGCCAGCCGGGACAGGGTACAGACCCAGTACTTC. Encoded protein: CASRDRVQTQYF.

V gene TRBV7-6 combines with J gene TRBJ2-2, with 7 bases aligning to TRBD2. Germline values: CDR1 SGHVS, CDR2 FNYEAQ. This CDR3 contains 13 residues. V lost 8 bases and J lost 1; bases outside the gene matches: 1. The CDR3 sequence: CASRGVNTGELFF. The CDR3 nucleotides are TGTGCCAGCCGGGGGGTGAACACCGGGGAGCTGTTTTTT.

The V call is TRBV13, the J call TRBJ2-7; 7 bases align to TRBD2. V dropped 7 bases and J dropped 2; count of bases not matched to a gene: 11. The CDR3 is 15 amino acids. Germline values: CDR1 PRHDT, CDR2 FYEKMQ (reference sequence). The CDR3 is CASISLADGTYEQYF. The DNA of the CDR3 is TGTGCCAGCATCTCGCTAGCGGACGGGACCTACGAGCAGTACTTC.

This clone was recorded a few times. This rearrangement joins TRBV5-1 to TRBJ1-4, with 7 nucleotides matching TRBD1. The V segment lost 6 bases and the J segment 5 bases; nucleotides outside the gene matches: 4. Germline assignment: CDR1 SGHRS and CDR2 YFSETQ. The CDR3 extends over 13 amino acids. This CDR3 reads CASNAGGNEKLFF. The DNA of the CDR3 is TGCGCCAGCAACGCAGGGGGGAATGAAAAACTGTTTTTT.

The rearrangement uses TRBV4-2 and TRBJ2-5; 10 bases agree with TRBD2. The CDR3 is 17 residues long. V trimming: 0 bases; J trimming: 5 bases; junction bases outside the gene matches: 9. Germline CDR1 reads LGHNA; CDR2 reads YNFKEQ. For the CDR3, the DNA is TGTGCCAGCAGCCAAGAGGCTAGCGGGGGCCCGAGGGAGACCCAGTACTTC. The encoded protein is CASSQEASGGPRETQYF.

This chain connects TRBV6-5 to TRBJ1-5, with D unresolved. V shed 6 bases and J shed 3 bases, with 9 bases lying between them. Germline loops: CDR1 MNHEY, CDR2 SVGAGI. CDR3 size: 13 residues. CDR3 region: CASSANSNQPQHF. CDR3 nucleotides: TGTGCCAGCAGCGCAAATTCCAATCAGCCCCAGCATTTT.